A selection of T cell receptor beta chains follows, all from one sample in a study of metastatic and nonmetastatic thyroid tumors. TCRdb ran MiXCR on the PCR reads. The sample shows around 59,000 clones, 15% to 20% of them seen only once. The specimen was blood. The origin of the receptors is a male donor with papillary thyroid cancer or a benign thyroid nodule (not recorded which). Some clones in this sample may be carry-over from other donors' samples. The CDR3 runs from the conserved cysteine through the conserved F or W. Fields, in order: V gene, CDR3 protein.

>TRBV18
CASSQAGDNNGQFF
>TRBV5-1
CASSLDQDTQYF
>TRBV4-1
CASSPTGGSYNSPLHF
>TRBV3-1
CASSQDTGEVWNTEAFF
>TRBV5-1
CASSLDWGVQLSEAFF
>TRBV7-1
CASSSRTLAGEGDTQYF
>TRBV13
CASSRRGTGNNEQFF
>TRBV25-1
CASSDWGKQETQYF
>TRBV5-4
CASSLETTESTDTQYF
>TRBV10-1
CASSRGTYNEQFF
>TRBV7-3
CASSPVGVSTEAFF
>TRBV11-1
CASSLRGGGGPQRRGTEAFF
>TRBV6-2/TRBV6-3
CASNERRNQPQHF
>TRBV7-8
CASSLDTGTTDTQYF
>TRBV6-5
CASSYEGTRPYGYTF
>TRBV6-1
CASSPLGTGDSPLHF
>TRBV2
CASSGQGRETQYF
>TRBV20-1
CSARDPGGPVGVAPYEQYF
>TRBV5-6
CASSWTGTNTEAFF
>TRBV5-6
CASSSGRGNKPQHF
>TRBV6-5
CASSYGDGSYEQYF
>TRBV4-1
CASSLSGGAHEQFF
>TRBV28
CASSPIPNSGRNGRETQYF
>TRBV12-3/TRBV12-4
CASSFRDGNNSPLHF
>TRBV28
CASSGQGISQPQHF
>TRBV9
CASSVDYRGTYTF
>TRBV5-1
CASSGGLAGVNSYNEQFF
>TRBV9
CASSVGTSGDSNEQFF
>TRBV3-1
CASSLFRDRDWANEKLFF
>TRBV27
CASSLRWQYNSPLHF
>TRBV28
CASSPGLAADYEKYF
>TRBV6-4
CASSEAHGHGVGVYTF
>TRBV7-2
CASSSSGSPDTQYF
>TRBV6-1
CASSDKSLRWQPQHF
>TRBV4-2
CASNTGKGPYNEQFF
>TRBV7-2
CASILALLIRDEAYEQYF
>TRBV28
CASSFTGIPDTQYF
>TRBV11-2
CASSNRGGHGYNEQFF
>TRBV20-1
CSTLADWSSGNTIYF
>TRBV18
CASSHPAGRIYEQYF
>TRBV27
CASRTFIRTGHTDTQYF
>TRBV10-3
CAISDRDRQNEKLFF
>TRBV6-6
CASSYSLAGGETQYF
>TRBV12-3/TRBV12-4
CASRSGWGPAFF
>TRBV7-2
CASSLAIVDPLHF
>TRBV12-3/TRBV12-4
CASSSGQLYGYTF
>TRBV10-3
CAISLGDSLTDTQYF
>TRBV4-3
CASSQERSGEGLNEQFF
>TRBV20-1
CSASSSRQVDEAFF
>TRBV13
CASSQRVRVRFGANVLTF
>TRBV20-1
CSARGGLGTDTQYF
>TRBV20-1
CSANRGAYNEQFF
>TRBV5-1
CASSSEGQINEKLFF
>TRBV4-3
CASSQDRQDFYGYTF
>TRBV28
CASSLQGGEGEQYF